The present T cell receptor (beta chain) was sequenced within a study of blood T cells in healthy people across ages. Study-level points and caveats: Fewer expanded clones and more diversity marked long-lived versus aged donors. Roughly linear declines in TCR beta diversity per million T cells occurred with age.

PCR was performed a second time for about 7 to 12 cycles using a sample-barcoded 5' primer and a J-beta primer mix. Per-sample output comprised a minimum of 3 million paired-end reads containing CDR3. TCRdb reprocessed the 5' RACE reads via MiXCR and lists one record per CDR3 protein. The sample yields 630,000 or so distinct CDR3 sequences, 25% to 30% seen once. The V and J ends lost 5 bases and 6 bases respectively, with 26 bases between them. From germline, CDR1 is DFQATT and CDR2 SNEGSKA (reference sequence). CDR3 length equals 16 residues. About this clonotype: The antigen is unknown.

Material: blood. This chain uses TRBV20-1 with TRBJ2-7, with D possibly being TRBD2 (6 bases). The TCR was taken from a woman aged 80 or older in good health. Here the CDR3 DNA reads TGCAGTGCTCCACCGAGGGAACTAGCCCTTTGGGGCGAGCAGTACTTC. It codes for CSAPPRELALWGEQYF.